This TCR beta chain was obtained from a study of blood T cell repertoires in COVID-19. The repertoire was sequenced with immunoSEQ multiplex PCR; TCRdb's copy has only in-frame clones and lacks some. The table shows about 250,000 clones, with approximately 90% occurring only once. This CDR3 is 15 amino acids long. Losses at the gene ends were 6 bases for V and 6 bases for J; bases not matched to a gene: 15. The germline gives CDR1 SQVTM, CDR2 ANQGSEA. The sequence was collected from a man aged 35 to 55 who had recovered from COVID-19. Sequencing was done on a sample of PBMCs or T cells enriched from blood (not recorded which). The J gene is TRBJ2-7, the V gene TRBV29-1; 9 bases are a match to TRBD1. The CDR3 bases are TGCAGCGTCGCAACCGGCGGACAGGGGCGGGGCGAGCAGTACTTC. It encodes CSVATGGQGRGEQYF.